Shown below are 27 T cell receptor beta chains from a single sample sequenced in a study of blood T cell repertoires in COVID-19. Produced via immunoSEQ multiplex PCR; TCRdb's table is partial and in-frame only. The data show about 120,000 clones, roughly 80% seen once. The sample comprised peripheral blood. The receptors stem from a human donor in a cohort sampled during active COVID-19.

The CDR3 is CASSQWGGTDTQYF. The CDR3, as DNA: TGTGCCAGCAGCCAATGGGGGGGCACAGATACGCAGTATTTT. V usage is TRBV14 and J usage is TRBJ2-3; possible D gene TRBD2, 6 bases. Looked up from germline, CDR1 is SGHDN and CDR2 is FVKESK. The CDR3 spans 14 residues. V shed 2 bases and J shed 1 base, with 7 bases lying between them.

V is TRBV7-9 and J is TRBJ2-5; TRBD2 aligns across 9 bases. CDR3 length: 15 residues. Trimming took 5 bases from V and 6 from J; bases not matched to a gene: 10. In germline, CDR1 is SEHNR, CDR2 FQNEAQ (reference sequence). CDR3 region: CASSQTASGTKTQYF. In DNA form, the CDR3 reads TGTGCCAGCAGCCAAACAGCTAGCGGGACAAAGACCCAGTACTTC.

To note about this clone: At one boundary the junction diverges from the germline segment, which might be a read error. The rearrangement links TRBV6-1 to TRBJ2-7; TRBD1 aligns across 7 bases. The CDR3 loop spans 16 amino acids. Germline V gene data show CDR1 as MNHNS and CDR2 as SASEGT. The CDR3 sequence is CASSESRGGQPRRAFF. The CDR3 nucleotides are TGTGCCAGCAGTGAAAGTAGAGGGGGACAGCCTAGAAGGGCTTTCTTC.

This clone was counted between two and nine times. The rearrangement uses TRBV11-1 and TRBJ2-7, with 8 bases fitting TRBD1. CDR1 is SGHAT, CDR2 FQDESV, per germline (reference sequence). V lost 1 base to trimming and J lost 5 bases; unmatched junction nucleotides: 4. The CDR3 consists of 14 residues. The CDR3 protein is CASSLGQGANEQYF. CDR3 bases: TGTGCCAGCAGCTTAGGCCAGGGGGCCAACGAGCAGTACTTC.

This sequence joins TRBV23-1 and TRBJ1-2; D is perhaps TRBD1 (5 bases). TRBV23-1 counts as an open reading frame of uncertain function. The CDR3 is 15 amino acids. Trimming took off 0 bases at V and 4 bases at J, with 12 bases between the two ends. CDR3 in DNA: TGCGCCAGCAGTCAATCGGGGGGGAGGGGCTATGGCTACACCTTC. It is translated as CASSQSGGRGYGYTF.

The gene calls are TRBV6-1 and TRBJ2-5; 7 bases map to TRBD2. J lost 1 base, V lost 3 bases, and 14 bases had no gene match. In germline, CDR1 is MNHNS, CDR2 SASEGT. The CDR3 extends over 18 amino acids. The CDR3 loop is CASSDRYRGGGSQETQYF. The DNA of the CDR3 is TGTGCCAGCAGTGATAGGTACCGGGGCGGGGGTAGCCAAGAGACCCAGTACTTC.

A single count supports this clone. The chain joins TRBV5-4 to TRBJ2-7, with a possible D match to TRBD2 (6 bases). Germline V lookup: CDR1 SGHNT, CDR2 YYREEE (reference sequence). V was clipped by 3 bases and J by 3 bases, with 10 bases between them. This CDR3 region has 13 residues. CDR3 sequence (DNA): TGTGCCAGCAGCTCACCGGGACTCTACGAGCAGTACTTC. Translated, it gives CASSSPGLYEQYF. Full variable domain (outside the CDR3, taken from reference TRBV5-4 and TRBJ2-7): ETGVTQSPTHLIKTRGQQVTLRCSSQSGHNTVSWYQQALGQGPQFIFQYYREEENGRGNFPPRFSGLQFPNYSSELNVNALELDDSALYLCASSSPGLYEQYFGPGTRLTVT.

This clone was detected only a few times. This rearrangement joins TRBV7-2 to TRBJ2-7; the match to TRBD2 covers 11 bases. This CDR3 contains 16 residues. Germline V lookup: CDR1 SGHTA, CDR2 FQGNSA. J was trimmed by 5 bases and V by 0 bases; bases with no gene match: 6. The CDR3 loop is CASSLALGGLADEQYF. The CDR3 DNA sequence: TGTGCCAGCAGCTTAGCGCTAGGGGGACTAGCGGACGAGCAGTACTTC.

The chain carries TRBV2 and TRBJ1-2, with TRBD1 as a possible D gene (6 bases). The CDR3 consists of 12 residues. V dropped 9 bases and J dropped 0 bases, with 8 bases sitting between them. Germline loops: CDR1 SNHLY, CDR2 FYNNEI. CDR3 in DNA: TGTGCCAGTGGACAGACTAACTATGGCTACACCTTC. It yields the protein CASGQTNYGYTF. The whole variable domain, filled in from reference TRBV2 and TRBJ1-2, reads EPEVTQTPSHQVTQMGQEVILRCVPISNHLYFYWYRQILGQKVEFLVSFYNNEISEKSEIFDDQFSVERPDGSNFTLKIRSTKLEDSAMYFCASGQTNYGYTFGSGTRLTVV.

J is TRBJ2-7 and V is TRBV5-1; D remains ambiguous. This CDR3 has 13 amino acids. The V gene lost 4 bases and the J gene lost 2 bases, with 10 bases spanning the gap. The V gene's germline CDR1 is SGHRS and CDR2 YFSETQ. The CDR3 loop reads CASSATPAYEQYF. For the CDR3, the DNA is TGCGCCAGCAGCGCGACACCAGCCTACGAGCAGTACTTC.

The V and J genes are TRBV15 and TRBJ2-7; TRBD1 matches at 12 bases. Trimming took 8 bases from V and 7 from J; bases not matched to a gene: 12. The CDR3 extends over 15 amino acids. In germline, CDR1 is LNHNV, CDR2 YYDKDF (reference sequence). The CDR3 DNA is TGTGCCACCGCCAGCAGGGACAGGGGGCAAGGGGAGCAGTACTTC. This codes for CATASRDRGQGEQYF.

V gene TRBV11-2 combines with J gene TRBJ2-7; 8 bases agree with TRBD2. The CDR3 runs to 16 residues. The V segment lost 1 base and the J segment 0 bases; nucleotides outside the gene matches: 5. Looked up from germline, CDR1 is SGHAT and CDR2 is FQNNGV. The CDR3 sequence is CASSLVDSGASYEQYF. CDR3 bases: TGTGCCAGCAGCTTAGTGGATAGCGGGGCCTCCTACGAGCAGTACTTC.

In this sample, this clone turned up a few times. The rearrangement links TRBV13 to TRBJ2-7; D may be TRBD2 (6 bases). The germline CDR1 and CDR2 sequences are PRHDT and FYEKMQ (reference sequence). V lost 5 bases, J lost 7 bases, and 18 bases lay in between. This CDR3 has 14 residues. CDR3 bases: TGTGCCAGCAGCCCGGGACTTGGGTCTGCTGAGCAGTACTTC. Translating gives CASSPGLGSAEQYF.

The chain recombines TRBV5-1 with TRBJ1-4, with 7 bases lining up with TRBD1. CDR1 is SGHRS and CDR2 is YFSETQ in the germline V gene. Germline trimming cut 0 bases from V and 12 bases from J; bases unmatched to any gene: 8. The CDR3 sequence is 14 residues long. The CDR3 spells CASSLDRTGLELFF. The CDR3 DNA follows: TGCGCCAGCAGCTTGGATAGGACAGGCCTAGAACTGTTTTTT.

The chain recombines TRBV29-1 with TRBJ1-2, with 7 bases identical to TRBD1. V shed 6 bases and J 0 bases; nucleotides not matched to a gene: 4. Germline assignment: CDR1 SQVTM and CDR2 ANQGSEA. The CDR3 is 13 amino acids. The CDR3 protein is CSVGTVPNYGYTF. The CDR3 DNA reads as TGCAGCGTAGGGACAGTTCCTAACTATGGCTACACCTTC.

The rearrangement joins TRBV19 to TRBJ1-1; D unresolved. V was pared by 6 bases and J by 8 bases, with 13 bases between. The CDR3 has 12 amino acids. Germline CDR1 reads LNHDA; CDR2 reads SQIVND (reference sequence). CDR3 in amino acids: CASRRTEEEAFF. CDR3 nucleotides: TGTGCCAGTAGGCGGACGGAGGAGGAAGCTTTCTTT. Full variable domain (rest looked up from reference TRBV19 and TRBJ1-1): DGGITQSPKYLFRKEGQNVTLSCEQNLNHDAMYWYRQDPGQGLRLIYYSQIVNDFQKGDIAEGYSVSREKKESFPLTVTSAQKNPTAFYLCASRRTEEEAFFGQGTRLTVV.

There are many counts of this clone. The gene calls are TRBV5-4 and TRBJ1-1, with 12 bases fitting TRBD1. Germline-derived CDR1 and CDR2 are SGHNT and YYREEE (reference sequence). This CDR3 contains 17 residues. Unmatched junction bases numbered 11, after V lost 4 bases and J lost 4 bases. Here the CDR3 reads CASSLRDRGRRGTEAFF. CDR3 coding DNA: TGTGCCAGCAGCCTCCGGGACAGGGGGCGTAGAGGCACTGAAGCTTTCTTT.

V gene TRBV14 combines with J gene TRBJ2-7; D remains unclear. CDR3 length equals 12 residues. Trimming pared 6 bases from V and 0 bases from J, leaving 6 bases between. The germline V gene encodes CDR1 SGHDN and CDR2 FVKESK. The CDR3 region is CASSPTSYEQYF. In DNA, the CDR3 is TGTGCCAGCAGTCCTACCTCCTACGAGCAGTACTTC.

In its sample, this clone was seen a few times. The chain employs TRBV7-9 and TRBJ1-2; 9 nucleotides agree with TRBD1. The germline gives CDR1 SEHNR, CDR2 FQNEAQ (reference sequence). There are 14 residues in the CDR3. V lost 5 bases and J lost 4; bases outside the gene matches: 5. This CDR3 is CASSPTGGGYGYTF. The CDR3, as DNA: TGTGCCAGCAGCCCTACAGGGGGCGGCTATGGCTACACCTTC.

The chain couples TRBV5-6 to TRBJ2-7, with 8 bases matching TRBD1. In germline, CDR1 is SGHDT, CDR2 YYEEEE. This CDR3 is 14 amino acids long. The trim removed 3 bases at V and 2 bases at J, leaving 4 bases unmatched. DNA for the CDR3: TGTGCCAGCAGCTGGGGGACAGGAACCTACGAGCAGTACTTC. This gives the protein CASSWGTGTYEQYF.

DNA of the CDR3: TGCGCCAGCAGCCACTCACAGGATTATGGCTACACCTTC. Translation gives CASSHSQDYGYTF. The chain uses TRBV4-1 and TRBJ1-2; a weak D match, TRBD1 (5 bases). Trimming took off 3 bases at V and 5 bases at J, with 10 bases between the two ends. Per germline, CDR1 MGHRA and CDR2 YSYEKL. The CDR3 consists of 13 residues.

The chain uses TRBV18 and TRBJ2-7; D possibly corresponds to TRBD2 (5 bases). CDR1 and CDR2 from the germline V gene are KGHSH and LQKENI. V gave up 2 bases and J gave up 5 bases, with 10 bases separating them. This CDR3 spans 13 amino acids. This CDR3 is CASSPEGGDEQYF. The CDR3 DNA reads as TGTGCCAGCTCACCAGAGGGCGGCGACGAGCAGTACTTC.

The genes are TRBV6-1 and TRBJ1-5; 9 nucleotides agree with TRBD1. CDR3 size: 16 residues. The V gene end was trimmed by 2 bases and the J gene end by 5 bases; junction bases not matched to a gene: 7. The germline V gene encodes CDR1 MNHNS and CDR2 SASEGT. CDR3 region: CASSEPGDRVDQPQHF. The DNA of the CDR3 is TGTGCCAGCAGTGAACCTGGGGACAGGGTGGATCAGCCCCAGCATTTT.

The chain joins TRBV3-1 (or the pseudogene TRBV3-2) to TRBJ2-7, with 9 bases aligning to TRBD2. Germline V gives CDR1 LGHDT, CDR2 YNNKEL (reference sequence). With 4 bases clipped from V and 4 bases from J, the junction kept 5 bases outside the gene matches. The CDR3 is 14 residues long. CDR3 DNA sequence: TGTGCCAGCAGCCTAGGTACTAGCGGGTACGAGCAGTACTTC. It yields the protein CASSLGTSGYEQYF.

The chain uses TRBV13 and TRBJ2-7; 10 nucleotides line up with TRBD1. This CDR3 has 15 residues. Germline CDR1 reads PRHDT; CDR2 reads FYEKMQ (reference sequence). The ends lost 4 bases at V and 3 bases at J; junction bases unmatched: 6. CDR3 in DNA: TGTGCCAGCAGCTCCCGGGACAGGGGTGGCTACGAGCAGTACTTC. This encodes CASSSRDRGGYEQYF.

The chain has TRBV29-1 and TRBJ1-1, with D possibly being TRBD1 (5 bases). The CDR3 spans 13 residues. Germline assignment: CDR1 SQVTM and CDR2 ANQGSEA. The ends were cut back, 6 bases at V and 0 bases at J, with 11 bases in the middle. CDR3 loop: CSVRIQVNTEAFF. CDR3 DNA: TGCAGCGTCCGAATACAGGTGAACACTGAAGCTTTCTTT.

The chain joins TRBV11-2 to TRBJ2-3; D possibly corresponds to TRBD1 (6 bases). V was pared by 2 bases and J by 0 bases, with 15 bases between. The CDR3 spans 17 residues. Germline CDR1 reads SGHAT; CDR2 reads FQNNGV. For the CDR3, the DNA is TGTGCCAGCAGCTTATCTAGGGACATCTCTAGCACAGATACGCAGTATTTT. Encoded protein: CASSLSRDISSTDTQYF. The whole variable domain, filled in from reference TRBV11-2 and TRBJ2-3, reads EAGVAQSPRYKIIEKRQSVAFWCNPISGHATLYWYQQILGQGPKLLIQFQNNGVVDDSQLPKDRFSAERLKGVDSTLKIQPAKLEDSAVYLCASSLSRDISSTDTQYFGPGTRLTVL.